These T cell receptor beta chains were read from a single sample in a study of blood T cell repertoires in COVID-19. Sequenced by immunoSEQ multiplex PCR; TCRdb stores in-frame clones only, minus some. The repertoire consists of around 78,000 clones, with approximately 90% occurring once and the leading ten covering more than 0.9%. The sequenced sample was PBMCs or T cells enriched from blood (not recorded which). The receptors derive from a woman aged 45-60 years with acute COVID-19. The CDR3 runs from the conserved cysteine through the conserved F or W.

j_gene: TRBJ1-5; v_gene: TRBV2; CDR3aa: CASSGTTGRQPQHF
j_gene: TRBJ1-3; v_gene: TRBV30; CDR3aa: CARTQGGAGNTIYF
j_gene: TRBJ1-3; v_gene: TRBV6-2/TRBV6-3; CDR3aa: CASSLGLPMDTIYF
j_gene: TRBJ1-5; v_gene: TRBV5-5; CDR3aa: CASSSRYGMRDSNQPQHF
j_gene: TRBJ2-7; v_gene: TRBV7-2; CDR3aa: CASSPGTSSSYEQYF
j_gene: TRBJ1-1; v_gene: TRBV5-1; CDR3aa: CASSLVSGGTEAFF
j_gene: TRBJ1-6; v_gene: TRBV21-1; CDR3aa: CASSSPGTGSDNSPLHF
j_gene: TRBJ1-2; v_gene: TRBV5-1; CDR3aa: CASRNGTGGYGYTF
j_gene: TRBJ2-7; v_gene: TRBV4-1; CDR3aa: CASSDGGGLSQYF
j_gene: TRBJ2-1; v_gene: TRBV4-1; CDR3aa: CASSQDAGNYNEQFF